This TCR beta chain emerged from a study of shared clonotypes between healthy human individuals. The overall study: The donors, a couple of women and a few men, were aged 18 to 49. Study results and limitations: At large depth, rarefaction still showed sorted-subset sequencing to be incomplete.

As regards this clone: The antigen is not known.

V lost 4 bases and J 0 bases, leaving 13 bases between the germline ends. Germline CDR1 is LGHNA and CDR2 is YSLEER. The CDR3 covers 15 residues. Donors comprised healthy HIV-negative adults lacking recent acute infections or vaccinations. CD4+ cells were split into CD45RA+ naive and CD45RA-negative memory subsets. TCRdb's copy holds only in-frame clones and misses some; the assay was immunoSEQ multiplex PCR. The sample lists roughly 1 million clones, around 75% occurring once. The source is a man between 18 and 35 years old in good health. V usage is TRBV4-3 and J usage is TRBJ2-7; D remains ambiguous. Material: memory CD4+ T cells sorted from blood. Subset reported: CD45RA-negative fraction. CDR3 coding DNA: TGCGCCAGCAGCCCAGATGCGGCCCGCTCCTACGAGCAGTACTTC. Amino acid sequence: CASSPDAARSYEQYF.